Below are 27 T cell receptor beta chains sequenced from a single sample in a study of T-cell memory formation after mild COVID-19. TCRdb analysed the 5' RACE reads with MiXCR anew, one entry per CDR3 protein. Among about 400,000 distinct CDR3 sequences, about a sixth were seen once, and the ten largest hold about 22%. The sample consisted of PBMCs or a T cell subset sorted from them (not recorded which). These TCRs come from a man younger than 35 who had mild COVID-19 (a few samples of this study predate the infection). Cell type and time point are not known.

The V call is TRBV14, the J call TRBJ2-5, with D unclear. The V end lost 2 bases, the J end lost 5 bases, and 6 bases lay between the germline ends. CDR1 is SGHDN and CDR2 is FVKESK in the germline V gene. The CDR3 extends over 12 amino acids. CDR3 in DNA: TGTGCCAGCAGCCAAATAATGGAGACCCAGTACTTC. Its protein is CASSQIMETQYF.

The chain has TRBV19 and TRBJ1-6; TRBD1 might be the D (6 bases). Per germline, CDR1 LNHDA and CDR2 SQIVND (reference sequence). The CDR3 is 15 residues long. Trimming cost V 3 bases and J 7 bases, with 13 bases left between them. The CDR3 region is CASSMLGRGNSPLHF. The CDR3 DNA follows: TGTGCCAGTAGTATGCTGGGCAGGGGCAATTCACCCCTCCACTTT.

This sequence joins TRBV7-6 and TRBJ2-3, with 9 bases matching TRBD2. CDR1 is SGHVS and CDR2 is FNYEAQ in the germline V gene. The CDR3 runs 15 residues. V gave up 8 bases and J gave up 2 bases; unmatched junction bases: 8. CDR3 amino acids: CASSGAGGLTDTQYF. DNA for the CDR3: TGTGCCAGCTCTGGAGCGGGGGGACTCACAGATACGCAGTATTTT.

This clonotype was detected only a few times. J is TRBJ2-3 and V is TRBV5-5, with TRBD1 matching over 7 bases. This CDR3 is built from 18 residues. Germline trimming cut 1 base from V and 6 bases from J; bases unmatched to any gene: 17. Germline V gene data show CDR1 as SGHKS and CDR2 as YYEKEE (reference sequence). The CDR3: CASSLLSRAAGGWDTQYF. CDR3 nucleotides: TGTGCCAGCAGCTTGTTGTCTCGGGCGGCAGGGGGTTGGGATACGCAGTATTTT.

Only a few counts were recorded for this clonotype. The V gene is TRBV6-5, the J gene TRBJ2-1; no firm D call. The V gene lost 6 bases and the J gene lost 9 bases, with 12 bases spanning the gap. The germline V gene has CDR1 MNHEY and CDR2 SVGAGI. This CDR3 spans 12 amino acids. The CDR3 DNA reads as TGTGCCAGCAGACCTACCGCCTCTGAGCAGTTCTTC. It translates to CASRPTASEQFF.

The CDR3: CASSFIGLVEQYF. The CDR3 region has the DNA TGTGCCAGCAGCTTTATCGGTTTGGTGGAGCAGTACTTC. The V call is TRBV11-1, the J call TRBJ2-7; D call uncertain. CDR1 SGHAT and CDR2 FQDESV come from the germline V gene (reference sequence). The length of the CDR3 is 13 residues. Trimming took off 3 bases at V and 7 bases at J, with 13 bases between the two ends.

The chain carries TRBV12-3 or TRBV12-4 and TRBJ1-2, with D perhaps matching TRBD1 (5 bases). CDR3 size: 16 residues. V lost 3 bases, J lost 0 bases, and 14 bases lay in between. The CDR3 loop reads CASSFSRGTANYGYTF. The CDR3 DNA is TGTGCCAGCAGTTTCTCCCGGGGGACTGCTAACTATGGCTACACCTTC.

This chain links TRBV20-1 with TRBJ2-1; D not resolved. This CDR3 region has 15 residues. Trimming left V 0 bases short and J 0 bases short, with 9 bases between. The germline CDR1 and CDR2 sequences are DFQATT and SNEGSKA (reference sequence). CDR3 bases: TGCAGTGCTAGAGAAACCCTGAGCTCCTACAATGAGCAGTTCTTC. It encodes CSARETLSSYNEQFF.

The chain couples TRBV7-2 to TRBJ2-5; 9 nucleotides match TRBD1. Germline V CDR1 and CDR2: SGHTA, FQGNSA. The CDR3 contains 16 residues. V shed 1 base and J 5 bases; nucleotides not matched to a gene: 8. Here the CDR3 reads CASSLGTGASRETQYF. The CDR3, as DNA: TGTGCCAGCAGCTTAGGGACAGGGGCCTCTAGGGAGACCCAGTACTTC.

The V and J genes are TRBV7-2 and TRBJ2-7; the match to TRBD1 covers 9 bases. This CDR3 has 15 amino acids. Germline V lookup: CDR1 SGHTA, CDR2 FQGNSA. The trim removed 1 base at V and 3 bases at J, leaving 4 bases unmatched. This CDR3 is CASSLGTGDLYEQYF. DNA for the CDR3: TGTGCCAGCAGCTTAGGGACAGGGGACCTCTACGAGCAGTACTTC.

The rearrangement joins TRBV5-1 to TRBJ2-1, with TRBD1 as a possible D gene (5 bases). CDR1 is SGHRS and CDR2 is YFSETQ in the germline V gene. The V end lost 4 bases, the J end lost 4 bases, and 9 bases lay between the germline ends. The CDR3 consists of 13 residues. The CDR3 sequence is CASSKDNYNEQFF. CDR3 DNA: TGCGCCAGCAGCAAGGACAATTACAATGAGCAGTTCTTC.

The genes are TRBV4-3 and TRBJ2-5; the match to TRBD2 covers 12 bases. Looked up from germline, CDR1 is LGHNA and CDR2 is YSLEER. Trimming removed 4 bases from V and 5 bases from J; junction bases left unmatched: 17. The CDR3 extends over 19 amino acids. The CDR3 region is CASSPRLAGADWWNETQYF. As DNA, the CDR3 is TGCGCCAGCAGCCCCAGACTAGCGGGGGCGGATTGGTGGAATGAGACCCAGTACTTC.

There are a few counts of this clonotype. This chain uses TRBV5-1 with TRBJ1-1; D is uncertain. V gave up 4 bases and J gave up 3 bases, with 13 bases separating them. Germline V gene lookup returns CDR1 SGHRS and CDR2 YFSETQ. The CDR3 loop spans 14 amino acids. The CDR3 region is CASSEALGYTEAFF. CDR3 coding DNA: TGCGCCAGCAGCGAGGCCCTGGGGTACACTGAAGCTTTCTTT.

The V call is TRBV7-9, the J call TRBJ1-4; no clear D. The CDR3 consists of 15 residues. Germline V gene lookup returns CDR1 SEHNR and CDR2 FQNEAQ (reference sequence). The germline V and J ends were trimmed by 4 bases and 4 bases, with 13 bases remaining between them. As DNA, the CDR3 is TGTGCCAGCAGCTCCCACTTCGACGGTAATGAAAAACTGTTTTTT. Translation: CASSSHFDGNEKLFF. Using reference TRBV7-9 and TRBJ1-4 for the parts outside the CDR3, the full variable domain is DTGVSQNPRHKITKRGQNVTFRCDPISEHNRLYWYRQTLGQGPEFLTYFQNEAQLEKSRLLSDRFSAERPKGSFSTLEIQRTEQGDSAMYLCASSSHFDGNEKLFFGSGTQLSVL.

As regards this clonotype: One end of the junction does not line up with germline, which may come from a read error. V usage is TRBV5-1 and J usage is TRBJ2-1; 10 nucleotides align to TRBD2. The CDR3 covers 15 residues. CDR1 and CDR2 from the germline V gene are SGHRS and YFSETQ. DNA for the CDR3: TGCGCCAGCAGCGGTAGCGGGGGGAGTTATGTTGAGCAGTTATTC. It codes for CASSGSGGSYVEQLF.

This clonotype was picked up a small number of times. The chain is built from TRBV11-2 and TRBJ2-7; no clear D gene. Trimming cost V 8 bases and J 4 bases, with 9 bases left between them. The CDR3 loop spans 11 amino acids. Germline V gives CDR1 SGHAT, CDR2 FQNNGV. CDR3 in amino acids: CASQVLYEQYF. DNA for the CDR3: TGTGCCAGCCAGGTGCTATACGAGCAGTACTTC. Full variable domain (remainder filled in from reference TRBV11-2 and TRBJ2-7): EAGVAQSPRYKIIEKRQSVAFWCNPISGHATLYWYQQILGQGPKLLIQFQNNGVVDDSQLPKDRFSAERLKGVDSTLKIQPAKLEDSAVYLCASQVLYEQYFGPGTRLTVT.

This chain joins TRBV10-3 and TRBJ2-3; 11 nucleotides match TRBD2. The trim removed 11 bases at V and 5 bases at J, leaving 12 bases unmatched. Looked up from germline, CDR1 is ENHRY and CDR2 is SYGVKD. The CDR3 is 15 residues long. The CDR3 nucleotides read TGTGCCTCGCACACTAGCGGGGGTTTTAGAGATACGCAGTATTTT. It translates to CASHTSGGFRDTQYF.

This clonotype was counted a few times. The chain combines TRBV12-3 or TRBV12-4 with TRBJ2-6; TRBD1 or TRBD2 may be the D gene (6 bases each). This CDR3 region has 17 residues. The germline V and J ends were trimmed by 3 bases and 0 bases, with 12 bases remaining between them. The CDR3 DNA reads TGTGCCAGCAGTTTTCGGGGGCTTATCTCTGGGGCCAACGTCCTGACTTTC. Its translation is CASSFRGLISGANVLTF.

The chain carries TRBV7-3 and TRBJ2-3; D not certain. V gave up 2 bases and J gave up 0 bases, with 12 bases separating them. The CDR3 is made up of 16 amino acids. The germline gives CDR1 SGHTA, CDR2 FQGTGA. CDR3 residues: CASSLGVGYSTDTQYF. In DNA form, the CDR3 reads TGTGCCAGCAGCTTAGGGGTGGGCTACAGCACAGATACGCAGTATTTT. The whole variable domain, filled in from reference TRBV7-3 and TRBJ2-3, reads GAGVSQTPSNKVTEKGKYVELRCDPISGHTALYWYRQSLGQGPEFLIYFQGTGAADDSGLPNDRFFAVRPEGSVSTLKIQRTERGDSAVYLCASSLGVGYSTDTQYFGPGTRLTVL.

This chain links TRBV19 with TRBJ1-5; no firm D call. V was cut by 0 bases and J by 0 bases, with 9 bases left in between. This CDR3 region has 16 residues. Germline CDR1 reads LNHDA; CDR2 reads SQIVND (reference sequence). DNA of the CDR3: TGTGCCAGTAGTATAGAGAGGCAGATTAGCAATCAGCCCCAGCATTTT. Its translation: CASSIERQISNQPQHF.

In this sample, this clonotype turned up a few times. The chain has TRBV4-2 and TRBJ1-3; D gene unclear. The V and J ends lost 0 bases and 0 bases respectively, with 12 bases between them. This CDR3 comprises 17 residues. Germline V gives CDR1 LGHNA, CDR2 YNFKEQ. The CDR3 protein is CASSQDLGSYSGNTIYF. CDR3 nucleotides: TGTGCCAGCAGCCAAGATTTGGGGTCTTACTCTGGAAACACCATATATTTT.

This chain joins TRBV5-1 and TRBJ2-3; D is uncertain. The CDR3 is made up of 16 amino acids. The germline CDR1 and CDR2 sequences are SGHRS and YFSETQ. The ends were cut back, 0 bases at V and 4 bases at J, with 15 bases in the middle. The CDR3 DNA is TGCGCCAGCAGCTTGGAGGGTAGACCAATTCCAGATACGCAGTATTTT. This encodes CASSLEGRPIPDTQYF. Full variable domain (missing parts from reference TRBV5-1 and TRBJ2-3): KAGVTQTPRYLIKTRGQQVTLSCSPISGHRSVSWYQQTPGQGLQFLFEYFSETQRNKGNFPGRFSGRQFSNSRSEMNVSTLELGDSALYLCASSLEGRPIPDTQYFGPGTRLTVL.

This clonotype was seen a handful of times. Written as DNA, the CDR3 is TGTGCCAGCAGCTTAACCTTCAGGGTCTACGAGCAGTACGTC. Residues: CASSLTFRVYEQYV. This chain uses TRBV5-5 with TRBJ2-7; tentative D call: TRBD1 (5 bases). V shed 2 bases and J shed 3 bases, with 12 bases lying between them. Germline-derived CDR1 and CDR2 are SGHKS and YYEKEE (reference sequence). This CDR3 is 14 amino acids long.

The chain couples TRBV4-3 to TRBJ2-3; D is possibly TRBD1 (5 bases). The germline V gene has CDR1 LGHNA and CDR2 YSLEER. V was trimmed by 7 bases and J by 6 bases, leaving 14 bases between them. There are 13 residues in the CDR3. This chain's CDR3 is CASTVNKGDTQYF. As DNA, the CDR3 is TGCGCCAGCACCGTAAACAAGGGGGATACGCAGTATTTT.

This clonotype showed up many times. The rearrangement links TRBV7-9 to TRBJ2-5; D ambiguous. The germline V gene encodes CDR1 SEHNR and CDR2 FQNEAQ (reference sequence). This CDR3 is built from 13 residues. With 2 bases removed from V and 2 bases from J, the gap between germline ends came to 6 bases. In DNA form, the CDR3 reads TGTGCCAGCAGCTTATCGGAGCAAGAGACCCAGTACTTC. As protein: CASSLSEQETQYF.

This clonotype was seen many times. This chain connects TRBV6-2 or TRBV6-3 to TRBJ2-1, with no clear D. Trimming pared 0 bases from V and 9 bases from J, leaving 3 bases between. The CDR3 length is 11 residues. The germline gives CDR1 MNHEY, CDR2 SVGEGT. Written as DNA, the CDR3 is TGTGCCAGCAGTTACTCTACTGAGCAGTTCTTC. This encodes CASSYSTEQFF.

The chain employs TRBV6-5 and TRBJ1-6; 7 positions agree with TRBD1. This CDR3 contains 15 residues. Trimming removed 7 bases from V and 6 bases from J; junction bases left unmatched: 9. The germline CDR1 and CDR2 sequences are MNHEY and SVGAGI. The CDR3 protein is CASTIRGLVNSPLHF. As DNA, the CDR3 is TGTGCCAGCACCATAAGGGGGCTCGTTAATTCACCCCTCCACTTT.